This is a list of T cell receptor beta chains from one sample in a study of cytomegalovirus exposure and HLA in healthy donors. Using immunoSEQ multiplex PCR, the repertoire was profiled, and TCRdb retains in-frame clones only, with some absent. The sample has about 120,000 clones, about 10% seen once. Sequenced input: PBMCs. These receptors were taken from a woman younger than 30 in good health and CMV-seropositive. Each CDR3 is given with its conserved first and last residue. The D gene is left open where the match is weak. Expanded clones get a size class; other rows say once, few or many, or leave the size out.

CDR3nt: TGTGCCAGTAGTACGCAACAGGTTCCCGGGGAGCTGTTTTTT
CDR3aa: CASSTQQVPGELFF
v_gene: TRBV19
j_gene: TRBJ2-2
d_gene: -
abundance: few

CDR3nt: TGCGCCAGCAGCCAGCTGGGCCTCAATGAAAAACTGTTTTTT
CDR3aa: CASSQLGLNEKLFF
v_gene: TRBV4-1
j_gene: TRBJ1-4
d_gene: -
abundance: -

CDR3nt: TGCGCCAGCAGCCAAGTGGACTTAGTTTCCTACAATGAGCAGTTCTTC
CDR3aa: CASSQVDLVSYNEQFF
v_gene: TRBV4-1
j_gene: TRBJ2-1
d_gene: -
abundance: many

CDR3nt: TGTGCCAGCAGCTTGGGGGGGAACTACAATGAGCAGTTCTTC
CDR3aa: CASSLGGNYNEQFF
v_gene: TRBV7-3
j_gene: TRBJ2-1
d_gene: TRBD2
abundance: -

CDR3nt: TGTGCCAGCAGCACACCGGACAGGGGTAATGGCTACACCTTC
CDR3aa: CASSTPDRGNGYTF
v_gene: TRBV28
j_gene: TRBJ1-2
d_gene: TRBD1
abundance: few

CDR3nt: TGTGCCAGCAGTCTCGGACTTGCAGAAAAACTGTTTTTT
CDR3aa: CASSLGLAEKLFF
v_gene: TRBV27
j_gene: TRBJ1-4
d_gene: -
abundance: few

CDR3nt: TGTGCCAGCTCACTGACTAGCGCCCGGGTTGCCACAGATACGCAGTATTTT
CDR3aa: CASSLTSARVATDTQYF
v_gene: TRBV18
j_gene: TRBJ2-3
d_gene: TRBD2
abundance: few

CDR3nt: TGTGCCGCAGGCGAACAGGGAATTTACGAGCAGTACTTC
CDR3aa: CAAGEQGIYEQYF
v_gene: TRBV28
j_gene: TRBJ2-7
d_gene: -
abundance: -

CDR3nt: TGTGCCAGCAGCTTCTCTGTGACAGGGTATGGCAATCAGCCCCAGCATTTT
CDR3aa: CASSFSVTGYGNQPQHF
v_gene: TRBV5-6
j_gene: TRBJ1-5
d_gene: TRBD1
abundance: few

CDR3nt: TGTGCCAGCAGTATAAACTACGAGCAGTACTTC
CDR3aa: CASSINYEQYF
v_gene: TRBV25-1
j_gene: TRBJ2-7
d_gene: -
abundance: -

CDR3nt: TGTGCCAGCAGCTTGGGACAGGGAGCTGGAAACACCATATATTTT
CDR3aa: CASSLGQGAGNTIYF
v_gene: TRBV5-4
j_gene: TRBJ1-3
d_gene: TRBD1
abundance: -

CDR3nt: TGTGCCAGCTCACCTTTAATCGGGTACAATGAGCAGTTCTTC
CDR3aa: CASSPLIGYNEQFF
v_gene: TRBV18
j_gene: TRBJ2-1
d_gene: -
abundance: -

CDR3nt: TGCAGCGTTGAAGACCTTTCCACTAGCGGGATGGGTGAGGGGGAGACCCAGTACTTC
CDR3aa: CSVEDLSTSGMGEGETQYF
v_gene: TRBV29-1
j_gene: TRBJ2-5
d_gene: TRBD2
abundance: few

CDR3nt: TGCGCCAGCAGCCAAACTAGTGTTGCCCTCGGCAATCAGCCCCAGCATTTT
CDR3aa: CASSQTSVALGNQPQHF
v_gene: TRBV4-1
j_gene: TRBJ1-5
d_gene: -
abundance: -

CDR3nt: TGTGCCAGCAGCTTGTCAGGGGGGTGGTCGACAGATACGCAGTATTTT
CDR3aa: CASSLSGGWSTDTQYF
v_gene: TRBV5-4
j_gene: TRBJ2-3
d_gene: -
abundance: -

CDR3nt: TGTGCCAGCAGTTTAGAGGGAATAAACACTGAAGCTTTCTTT
CDR3aa: CASSLEGINTEAFF
v_gene: TRBV28
j_gene: TRBJ1-1
d_gene: -
abundance: -

CDR3nt: TGTGCCAGCAGGCCTCCACTAACGGCTAGCCTCTATTTAAAGTACTTC
CDR3aa: CASRPPLTASLYLKYF
v_gene: TRBV7-8
j_gene: TRBJ2-5
d_gene: -
abundance: -

CDR3nt: TGCGCCACGGGACAGGGGCACACCGGGGAGCTGTTTTTT
CDR3aa: CATGQGHTGELFF
v_gene: TRBV5-1
j_gene: TRBJ2-2
d_gene: TRBD1
abundance: -

CDR3nt: TGTGCCAGCAGCTTAGGAGTAGGAGGCACCTACAATGAGCAGTTCTTC
CDR3aa: CASSLGVGGTYNEQFF
v_gene: TRBV7-3
j_gene: TRBJ2-1
d_gene: -
abundance: -

CDR3nt: TGTGCCAGCAGACGGACAGGGGTCACCGGGGAGCTGTTTTTT
CDR3aa: CASRRTGVTGELFF
v_gene: TRBV6-1
j_gene: TRBJ2-2
d_gene: TRBD1
abundance: -

CDR3nt: TGTGCCTGGAGTGCGGGGGTGAGAGGCCCCTATGGCTACACCTTC
CDR3aa: CAWSAGVRGPYGYTF
v_gene: TRBV30
j_gene: TRBJ1-2
d_gene: -
abundance: few

CDR3nt: TGTGCCAGCAGGGCGCTAGCGGGGAAATACAATGAGCAGTTCTTC
CDR3aa: CASRALAGKYNEQFF
v_gene: TRBV25-1
j_gene: TRBJ2-1
d_gene: TRBD2
abundance: few

CDR3nt: TGTGCCAGCAGCCTAGAGGCGGTTGGTGAGCAGTTCTTC
CDR3aa: CASSLEAVGEQFF
v_gene: TRBV7-3
j_gene: TRBJ2-1
d_gene: -
abundance: -

CDR3nt: TGTGCCAACCTCAGGGGTAACAATGAGCAGTTCTTC
CDR3aa: CANLRGNNEQFF
v_gene: TRBV2
j_gene: TRBJ2-1
d_gene: -
abundance: -